This TCR beta chain comes out of a study of cytomegalovirus exposure and HLA in healthy donors. TCRdb's copy holds only in-frame clones and misses some; the assay was immunoSEQ multiplex PCR. The sample comprises over 150,000 clones, about 96% of which are singletons, and about 0.89% rests with the top ten. After removal of 2 bases from V and 6 bases from J, the junction contained 7 bases not matched to a gene. Germline loops: CDR1 MGHRA, CDR2 YSYEKL. CDR3 length equals 15 residues. This receptor was identified in a woman between 18 and 30 years old in good health and CMV-seronegative. Sequenced sample: PBMCs. V and J are TRBV4-1 and TRBJ2-7, with TRBD1 matching over 10 bases. CDR3 residues: CASSQIPGQGSEQYF. The DNA for the CDR3 is TGCGCCAGCAGCCAAATACCGGGACAGGGGTCCGAGCAGTACTTC.